The 21 T cell receptor beta chains below all came from one sample that was sequenced in a study of T-cell memory formation after mild COVID-19. TCRdb fed the 5' RACE reads into MiXCR, producing one record per CDR3 protein. Of around 250,000 distinct CDR3 sequences listed, under 20% are singletons. The sample was PBMCs or a T cell subset sorted from them (not recorded which). The receptors stem from a man between 18 and 35 years old who had mild COVID-19 (a few samples of this study predate the infection). Cell type and time point are not known.

This clonotype came up a few times. The genes are TRBV7-2 and TRBJ2-5; D is undetermined. This CDR3 has 13 residues. Germline CDR1 SGHTA, CDR2 FQGNSA. V was cut by 0 bases and J by 5 bases, with 7 bases left in between. The CDR3 sequence is CASSLAQVETQYF. The CDR3 nucleotides read TGTGCCAGCAGCTTAGCCCAAGTGGAGACCCAGTACTTC. The full variable domain, with the rest looked up from reference TRBV7-2 and TRBJ2-5, is GAGVSQSPSNKVTEKGKDVELRCDPISGHTALYWYRQSLGQGLEFLIYFQGNSAPDKSGLPSDRFSAERTGGSVSTLTIQRTQQEDSAVYLCASSLAQVETQYFGPGTRLLVL.

The chain employs TRBV10-1 and TRBJ2-1; TRBD1 aligns across 7 bases. Germline CDR1 and CDR2: WNHNN and SYGVQD (reference sequence). Trimming took 5 bases from V and 6 from J; bases not matched to a gene: 4. This CDR3 region has 13 residues. As DNA, the CDR3 is TGCGCCAGCAGTTACCGGGACAGCAATGAGCAGTTCTTC. This gives the protein CASSYRDSNEQFF.

This clonotype was counted only a few times. The chain links TRBV4-2 to TRBJ2-1; 7 nucleotides line up with TRBD1. The CDR3 runs 14 residues. Germline assignment: CDR1 LGHNA and CDR2 YNFKEQ. The V gene end was trimmed by 6 bases and the J gene end by 8 bases; junction bases not matched to a gene: 10. The CDR3 sequence is CASSMPTGSDEQFF. The CDR3 coding sequence is TGTGCCAGCAGTATGCCGACAGGGTCCGATGAGCAGTTCTTC.

This clonotype was seen a few times. The V call is TRBV10-3, the J call TRBJ2-7, with D tentatively TRBD2 (6 bases). This CDR3 has 15 residues. With 2 bases removed from V and 6 bases from J, the gap between germline ends came to 17 bases. Per germline, CDR1 ENHRY and CDR2 SYGVKD. CDR3 sequence (DNA): TGTGCCATCAGTGAGGGTAGCGTCACCGGGGGCGAGCAGTACTTC. Amino acids: CAISEGSVTGGEQYF.

There are a few counts of this clonotype. The V call is TRBV5-6, the J call TRBJ2-5; D is possibly TRBD1 (6 bases). V lost 2 bases and J 5 bases, leaving 13 bases between the germline ends. The CDR3 has 14 amino acids. Germline CDR1 reads SGHDT; CDR2 reads YYEEEE. CDR3 region: CASSFPGQGETQYF. The CDR3 DNA sequence: TGTGCCAGCAGCTTCCCGGGCCAGGGGGAGACCCAGTACTTC.

This clonotype was counted a few times. The genes are TRBV11-3 and TRBJ2-1; no definite D call. There are 13 residues in the CDR3. Trimming stripped 5 bases from V and 7 bases from J, with 12 bases between. Germline CDR1 and CDR2: SGHNT and YENEEA. CDR3 protein: CASSIPDRNEQFF. CDR3 in DNA: TGTGCCAGCAGCATACCAGATAGGAATGAGCAGTTCTTC.

The V gene is TRBV12-3 or TRBV12-4, the J gene TRBJ1-1; 7 bases line up with TRBD1. The trim removed 5 bases at V and 4 bases at J, leaving 7 bases unmatched. CDR3 length: 14 amino acids. This CDR3 reads CASSLTGVFTEAFF. CDR3 DNA sequence: TGTGCCAGCAGTCTTACAGGGGTTTTCACTGAAGCTTTCTTT.

This clonotype has only a few counts. The chain employs TRBV4-1 and TRBJ1-1; D is perhaps TRBD1 (6 bases). CDR3 length equals 14 residues. Trimming shortened V by 5 bases and J by 0 bases, and 10 bases separated the two germline ends. Germline V CDR1 and CDR2: MGHRA, YSYEKL. The CDR3 nucleotides are TGCGCCAGCAGCTATGGACAGCTGAACACTGAAGCTTTCTTT. This sequence encodes CASSYGQLNTEAFF.

Comments on this clonotype: The final CDR3 position lacks the conserved phenylalanine or tryptophan, pointing to a likely read error. The chain uses TRBV6-2 or TRBV6-3 and TRBJ1-2; D not resolved. The CDR3 is 11 residues long. Trimming pared 6 bases from V and 8 bases from J, leaving 10 bases between. Germline values: CDR1 MNHEY, CDR2 SVGEGT. CDR3 bases: TGTGCCAGCAGCGGCCTCTTGGGCTACACCTGC. Translated: CASSGLLGYTC.

The CDR3 is CASSLGALETQYF. The CDR3 DNA is TGTGCCAGCAGCTTAGGCGCTCTCGAGACCCAGTACTTC. This sequence joins TRBV7-6 and TRBJ2-5, with D unresolved. CDR3 length: 13 amino acids. V was clipped by 1 base and J by 5 bases, with 8 bases between them. The germline V gene has CDR1 SGHVS and CDR2 FNYEAQ.

This clonotype was found a few times. The chain couples TRBV29-1 to TRBJ1-2; tentatively, D is TRBD1 (5 bases). The CDR3 extends over 14 amino acids. From germline, CDR1 is SQVTM and CDR2 ANQGSEA. V gave up 0 bases and J gave up 8 bases, with 16 bases separating them. This chain's CDR3 is CSVEEGPRGDGYTF. CDR3 DNA sequence: TGCAGCGTTGAAGAGGGGCCCCGAGGGGACGGCTACACCTTC.

A few counts support this clonotype. The V and J genes are TRBV7-2 and TRBJ2-3; D unclear. Germline V gene lookup returns CDR1 SGHTA and CDR2 FQGNSA. The CDR3 consists of 11 residues. Trimming left V 3 bases short and J 6 bases short, with 4 bases between. The CDR3 DNA reads TGTGCCAGCAGCTTGATGGATACGCAGTATTTT. It encodes CASSLMDTQYF.

The chain employs TRBV20-1 and TRBJ1-2, with D unclear. The CDR3 totals 13 residues. Trimming took 4 bases from V and 4 from J, leaving 13 bases between them. CDR1 and CDR2 (germline): DFQATT, SNEGSKA (reference sequence). This CDR3 reads CSATTREIYGYTF. DNA for the CDR3: TGCAGTGCTACGACCCGGGAGATCTATGGCTACACCTTC.

J is TRBJ1-1 and V is TRBV12-3 or TRBV12-4; 7 positions match TRBD1. Unmatched junction bases numbered 2, after V lost 3 bases and J lost 1 base. The CDR3 spans 14 residues. CDR3: CASSFRGTNTEAFF. Written as DNA, the CDR3 is TGTGCCAGCAGTTTCAGGGGGACGAACACTGAAGCTTTCTTT.

The rearrangement joins TRBV20-1 to TRBJ2-5; perhaps TRBD1 as D (5 bases). Germline CDR1 DFQATT, CDR2 SNEGSKA (reference sequence). The CDR3 extends over 11 amino acids. V was cut by 2 bases and J by 4 bases, with 5 bases left in between. CDR3 nucleotides: TGCAGTGCTAGACAGGGAGAGACCCAGTACTTC. This gives the protein CSARQGETQYF.

A few counts support this clonotype. The chain employs TRBV5-1 and TRBJ1-2, with D perhaps matching TRBD1 (6 bases). CDR1 is SGHRS, CDR2 YFSETQ, per germline. Trimming stripped 4 bases from V and 5 bases from J, with 15 bases between. The length of the CDR3 is 14 residues. CDR3 loop: CASSGTGFGYGYTF. CDR3 in DNA: TGCGCCAGCAGCGGTACAGGGTTTGGGTATGGCTACACCTTC.

The chain carries TRBV11-2 and TRBJ2-5, with D maybe TRBD2 (6 bases). Germline V gene data show CDR1 as SGHAT and CDR2 as FQNNGV. Trimming left V 3 bases short and J 4 bases short, with 15 bases between. This CDR3 spans 15 amino acids. CDR3: CASSFDIAARETQYF. In DNA form, the CDR3 reads TGTGCCAGCAGCTTCGACATAGCGGCACGAGAGACCCAGTACTTC.

The chain combines TRBV7-8 with TRBJ1-3; no definite D call. The germline gives CDR1 SGHVS, CDR2 FQNEAQ. The CDR3 contains 15 residues. V was shortened by 2 bases and J by 0 bases, with 8 bases between the two germline ends. The CDR3: CASSLSPSSGNTIYF. DNA for the CDR3: TGTGCCAGCAGCTTAAGTCCCAGCTCTGGAAACACCATATATTTT.

The chain joins TRBV5-1 to TRBJ1-1, with TRBD1 identical over 7 bases. The CDR3 is 17 residues long. The V gene's germline CDR1 is SGHRS and CDR2 YFSETQ. The J segment lost 0 bases and the V segment lost 3 bases, leaving 11 bases of the junction unmatched. CDR3 nucleotides: TGCGCCAGCAGCTCAAGGACAGGTCAAATAATGAACACTGAAGCTTTCTTT. Translated: CASSSRTGQIMNTEAFF.

This clonotype was observed many times. The chain carries TRBV3-1 and TRBJ1-3, with D possibly matching TRBD1 (5 bases). V was shortened by 5 bases and J by 0 bases, with 14 bases between the two germline ends. Germline CDR1 is LGHDT and CDR2 is YNNKEL (reference sequence). The CDR3 has 16 residues. Here the CDR3 reads CASSFTGQLSGNTIYF. CDR3 DNA: TGTGCCAGCAGCTTTACAGGACAACTCTCTGGAAACACCATATATTTT.

This clonotype was counted many times. The chain joins TRBV11-2 to TRBJ2-5; D is perhaps TRBD1 (5 bases). CDR3 size: 12 residues. The germline gives CDR1 SGHAT, CDR2 FQNNGV. V lost 7 bases and J lost 9, with 15 bases in between. The CDR3 is CASIQGAGAQYF. The CDR3 nucleotides are TGTGCCAGCATTCAAGGGGCTGGGGCCCAGTACTTC. Drawing the rest from reference TRBV11-2 and TRBJ2-5, the complete variable domain is EAGVAQSPRYKIIEKRQSVAFWCNPISGHATLYWYQQILGQGPKLLIQFQNNGVVDDSQLPKDRFSAERLKGVDSTLKIQPAKLEDSAVYLCASIQGAGAQYFGPGTRLLVL.